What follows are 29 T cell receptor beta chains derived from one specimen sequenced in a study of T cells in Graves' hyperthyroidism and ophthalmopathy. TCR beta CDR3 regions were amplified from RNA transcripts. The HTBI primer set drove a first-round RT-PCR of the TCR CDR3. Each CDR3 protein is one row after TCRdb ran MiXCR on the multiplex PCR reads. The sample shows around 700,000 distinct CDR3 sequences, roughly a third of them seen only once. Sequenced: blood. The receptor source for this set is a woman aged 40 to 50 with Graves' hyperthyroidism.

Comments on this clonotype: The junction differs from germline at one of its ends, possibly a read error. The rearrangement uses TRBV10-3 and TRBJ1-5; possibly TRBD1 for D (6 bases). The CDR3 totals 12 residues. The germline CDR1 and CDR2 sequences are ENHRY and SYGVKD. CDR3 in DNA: TGTGCCATCGCTCGGGACAATGAGCCCCAGCATTTT. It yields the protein CAIARDNEPQHF.

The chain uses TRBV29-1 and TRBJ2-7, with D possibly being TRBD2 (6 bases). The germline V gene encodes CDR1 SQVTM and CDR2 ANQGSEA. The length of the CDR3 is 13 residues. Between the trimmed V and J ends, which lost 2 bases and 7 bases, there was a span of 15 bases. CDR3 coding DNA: TGCAGCGTTGAATCCGGAGGGGTCTATGAGCAGTACTTC. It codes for CSVESGGVYEQYF.

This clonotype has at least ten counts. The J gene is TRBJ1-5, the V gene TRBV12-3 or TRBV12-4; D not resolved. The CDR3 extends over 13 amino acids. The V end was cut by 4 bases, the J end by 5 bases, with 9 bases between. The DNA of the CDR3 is TGTGCCAGCAGTTCCCTACTGGATCAGCCCCAGCATTTT. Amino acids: CASSSLLDQPQHF.

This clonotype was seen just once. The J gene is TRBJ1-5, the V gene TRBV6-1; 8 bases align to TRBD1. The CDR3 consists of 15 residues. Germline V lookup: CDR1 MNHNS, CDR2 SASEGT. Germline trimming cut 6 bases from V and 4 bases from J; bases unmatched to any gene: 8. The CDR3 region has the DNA TGTGCCAGCAGGCGGACAGGGAGAGGTAATCAGCCCCAGCATTTT. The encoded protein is CASRRTGRGNQPQHF.

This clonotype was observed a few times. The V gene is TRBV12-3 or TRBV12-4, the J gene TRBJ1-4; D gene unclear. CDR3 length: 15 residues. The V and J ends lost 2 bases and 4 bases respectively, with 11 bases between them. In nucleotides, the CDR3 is TGTGCCAGCAGTTTAAGGGCGGGCCATAATGAAAAACTGTTTTTT. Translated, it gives CASSLRAGHNEKLFF.

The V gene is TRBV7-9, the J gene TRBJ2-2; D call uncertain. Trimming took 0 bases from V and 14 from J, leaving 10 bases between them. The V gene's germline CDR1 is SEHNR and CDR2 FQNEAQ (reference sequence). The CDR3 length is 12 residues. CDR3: CASSLAQTELFF. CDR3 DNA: TGTGCCAGCAGCTTAGCCCAGACGGAACTGTTTTTT.

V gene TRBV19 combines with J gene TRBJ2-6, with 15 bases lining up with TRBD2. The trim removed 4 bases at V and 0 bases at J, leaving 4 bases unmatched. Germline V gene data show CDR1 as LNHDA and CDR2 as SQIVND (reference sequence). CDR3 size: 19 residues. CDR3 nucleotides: TGTGCCAGTAGTAAGGGACTAGCGGGAGGTTACTCTGGGGCCAACGTCCTGACTTTC. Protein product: CASSKGLAGGYSGANVLTF.

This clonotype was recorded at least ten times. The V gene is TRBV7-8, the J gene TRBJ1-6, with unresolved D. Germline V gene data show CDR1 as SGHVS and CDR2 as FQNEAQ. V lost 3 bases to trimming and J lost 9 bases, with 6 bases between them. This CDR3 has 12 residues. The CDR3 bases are TGTGCCAGCAGCTTCTCGACTTCACCCCTCCACTTT. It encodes CASSFSTSPLHF.

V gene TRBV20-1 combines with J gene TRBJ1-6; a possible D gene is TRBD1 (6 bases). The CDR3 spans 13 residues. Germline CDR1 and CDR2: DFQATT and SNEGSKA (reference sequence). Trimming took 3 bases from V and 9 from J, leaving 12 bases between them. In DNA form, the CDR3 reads TGCAGTGCTAGGGTGGGGGGCAGTTCACCCCTCCACTTT. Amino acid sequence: CSARVGGSSPLHF.

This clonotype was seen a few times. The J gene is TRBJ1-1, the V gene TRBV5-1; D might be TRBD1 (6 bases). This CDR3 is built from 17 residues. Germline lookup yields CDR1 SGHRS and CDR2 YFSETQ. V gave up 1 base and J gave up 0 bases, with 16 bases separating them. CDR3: CASSLRQGTFVNTEAFF. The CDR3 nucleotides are TGCGCCAGCAGCTTGCGGCAGGGGACATTCGTGAACACTGAAGCTTTCTTT.

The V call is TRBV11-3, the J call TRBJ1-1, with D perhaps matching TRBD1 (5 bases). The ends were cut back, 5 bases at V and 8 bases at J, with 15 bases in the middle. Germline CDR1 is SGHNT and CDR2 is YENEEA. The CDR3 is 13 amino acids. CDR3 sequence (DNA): TGTGCCAGCAGCGCGACGGGACCGCGCGAAGCTTTCTTT. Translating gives CASSATGPREAFF.

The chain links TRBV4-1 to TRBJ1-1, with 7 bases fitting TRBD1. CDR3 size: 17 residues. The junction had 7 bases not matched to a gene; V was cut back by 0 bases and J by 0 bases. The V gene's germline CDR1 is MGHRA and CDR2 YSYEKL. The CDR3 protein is CASSQEGRGQVNTEAFF. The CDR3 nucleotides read TGCGCCAGCAGCCAAGAAGGGCGCGGACAGGTGAACACTGAAGCTTTCTTT.

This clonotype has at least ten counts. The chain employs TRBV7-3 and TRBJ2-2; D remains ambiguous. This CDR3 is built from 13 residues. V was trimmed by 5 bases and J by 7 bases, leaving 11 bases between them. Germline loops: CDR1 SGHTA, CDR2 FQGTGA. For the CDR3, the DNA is TGTGCCAGCAGCATCCGACCGAACGGGGAGCTGTTTTTT. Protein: CASSIRPNGELFF.

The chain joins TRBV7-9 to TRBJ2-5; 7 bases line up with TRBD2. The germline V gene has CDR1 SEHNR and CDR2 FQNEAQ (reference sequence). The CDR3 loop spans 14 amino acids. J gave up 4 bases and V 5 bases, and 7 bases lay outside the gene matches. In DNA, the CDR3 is TGTGCCAGCAGCCAGGGACTAACCTTAGAGACCCAGTACTTC. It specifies CASSQGLTLETQYF.

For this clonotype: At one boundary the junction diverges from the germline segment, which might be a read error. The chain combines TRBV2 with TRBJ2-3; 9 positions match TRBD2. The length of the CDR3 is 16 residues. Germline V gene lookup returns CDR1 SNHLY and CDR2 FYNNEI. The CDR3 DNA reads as TGTGCCACCAGTGATCGACTAGCGGAAACACGAGATACGCAGTATTTT. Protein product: CATSDRLAETRDTQYF.

CDR3 nucleotide sequence: TGTGCCAGCAGTTTACTGGAAGCGCAAGAGACCCAGTACTTC. Translating it yields CASSLLEAQETQYF. The chain has TRBV28 and TRBJ2-5, with D unresolved. With 2 bases removed from V and 2 bases from J, the gap between germline ends came to 9 bases. The CDR3 sequence is 14 residues long. Per germline, CDR1 MDHEN and CDR2 SYDVKM.

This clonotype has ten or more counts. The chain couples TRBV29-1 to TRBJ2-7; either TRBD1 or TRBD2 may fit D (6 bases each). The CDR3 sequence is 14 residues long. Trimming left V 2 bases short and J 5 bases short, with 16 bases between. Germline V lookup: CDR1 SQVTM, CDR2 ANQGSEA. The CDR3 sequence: CSVESGASPHEQYF. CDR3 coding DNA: TGCAGCGTTGAATCGGGGGCTAGTCCCCACGAGCAGTACTTC.

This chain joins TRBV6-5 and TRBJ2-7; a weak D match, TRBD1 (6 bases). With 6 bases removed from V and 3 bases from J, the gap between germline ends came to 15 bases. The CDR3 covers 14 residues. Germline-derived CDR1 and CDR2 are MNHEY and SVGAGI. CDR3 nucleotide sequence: TGTGCCAGCAGACTACAGGGCGTAAACTACGAGCAGTACTTC. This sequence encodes CASRLQGVNYEQYF.

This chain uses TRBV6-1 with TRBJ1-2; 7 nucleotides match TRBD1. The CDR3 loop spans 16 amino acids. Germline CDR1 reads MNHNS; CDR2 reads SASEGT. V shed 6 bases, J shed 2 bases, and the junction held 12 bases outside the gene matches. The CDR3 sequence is CASRPGQLEGNYGYTF. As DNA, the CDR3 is TGTGCCAGCAGGCCGGGACAGCTTGAGGGGAACTATGGCTACACCTTC.

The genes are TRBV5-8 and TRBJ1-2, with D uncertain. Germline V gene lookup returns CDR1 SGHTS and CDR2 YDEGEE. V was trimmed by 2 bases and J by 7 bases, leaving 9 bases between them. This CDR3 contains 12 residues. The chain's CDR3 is CASSFVKGGYTF. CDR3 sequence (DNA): TGTGCCAGCAGCTTCGTAAAGGGTGGCTACACCTTC. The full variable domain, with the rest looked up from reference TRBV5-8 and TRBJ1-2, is EAGVTQSPTHLIKTRGQQATLRCSPISGHTSVYWYQQALGLGLQFLLWYDEGEERNRGNFPPRFSGRQFPNYSSELNVNALELEDSALYLCASSFVKGGYTFGSGTRLTVV.

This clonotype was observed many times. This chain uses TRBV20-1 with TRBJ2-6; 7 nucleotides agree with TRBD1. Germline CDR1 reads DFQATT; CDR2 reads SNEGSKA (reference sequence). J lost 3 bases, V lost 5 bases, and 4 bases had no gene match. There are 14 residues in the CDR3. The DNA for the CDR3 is TGCAGTGCTTACAGGGGAAGTGGGGCCAACGTCCTGACTTTC. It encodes CSAYRGSGANVLTF.

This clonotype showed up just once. The CDR3 DNA sequence: TGTGCCAGCAGTCACGAGTGGGGCTACACCTTC. Protein product: CASSHEWGYTF. The V and J genes are TRBV6-2 or TRBV6-3 and TRBJ1-2; D is undetermined. V was cut by 5 bases and J by 8 bases, with 9 bases left in between. The CDR3 runs to 11 residues. Germline CDR1 reads MNHEY; CDR2 reads SVGEGT.

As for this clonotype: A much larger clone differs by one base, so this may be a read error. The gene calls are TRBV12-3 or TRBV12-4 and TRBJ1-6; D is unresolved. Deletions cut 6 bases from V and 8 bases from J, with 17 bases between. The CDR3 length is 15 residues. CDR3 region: CASSPVIEVDSPLHF. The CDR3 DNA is TGTGCCAGCAGCCCGGTGATCGAGGTTGATTCACCCCTCCACTTT.

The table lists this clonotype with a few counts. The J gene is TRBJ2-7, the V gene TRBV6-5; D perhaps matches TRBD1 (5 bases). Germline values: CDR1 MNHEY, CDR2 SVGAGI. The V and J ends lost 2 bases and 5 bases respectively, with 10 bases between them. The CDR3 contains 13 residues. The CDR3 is CASSYGRGHEQYF. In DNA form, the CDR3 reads TGTGCCAGCAGTTACGGAAGGGGCCACGAGCAGTACTTC.

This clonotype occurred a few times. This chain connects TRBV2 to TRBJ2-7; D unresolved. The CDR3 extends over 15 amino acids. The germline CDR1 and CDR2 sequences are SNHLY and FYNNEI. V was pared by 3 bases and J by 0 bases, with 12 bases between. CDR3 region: CASSDFLADSYEQYF. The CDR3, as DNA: TGTGCCAGCAGTGATTTTTTGGCAGACTCCTACGAGCAGTACTTC.

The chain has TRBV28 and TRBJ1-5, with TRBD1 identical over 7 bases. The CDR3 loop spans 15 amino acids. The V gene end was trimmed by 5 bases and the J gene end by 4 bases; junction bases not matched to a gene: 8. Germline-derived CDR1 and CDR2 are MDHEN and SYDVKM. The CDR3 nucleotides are TGTGCCAGCAGTCGCTTAGGGGGCGGGAATCAGCCCCAGCATTTT. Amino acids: CASSRLGGGNQPQHF.

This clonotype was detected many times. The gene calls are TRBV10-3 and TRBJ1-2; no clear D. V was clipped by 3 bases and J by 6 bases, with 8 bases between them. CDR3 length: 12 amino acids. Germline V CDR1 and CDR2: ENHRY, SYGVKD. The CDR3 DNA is TGTGCCATCAGTGAAGCGGGGAATGGCTACACCTTC. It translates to CAISEAGNGYTF.

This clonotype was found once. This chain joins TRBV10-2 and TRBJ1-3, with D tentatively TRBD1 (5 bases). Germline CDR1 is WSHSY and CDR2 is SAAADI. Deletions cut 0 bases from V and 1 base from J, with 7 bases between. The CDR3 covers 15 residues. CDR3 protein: CASSESGGSGNTIYF. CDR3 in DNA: TGCGCCAGCAGTGAGTCTGGGGGATCTGGAAACACCATATATTTT.

The CDR3, as DNA: TGTGCCAGCAGAGGGGGCGGGGAGAACACTGAAGCTTTCTTT. This sequence encodes CASRGGGENTEAFF. The rearrangement links TRBV6-1 to TRBJ1-1; TRBD1 matches 7 bases. The V and J ends lost 6 bases and 1 base, in that order; junction bases with no gene match: 5. CDR1 and CDR2 from the germline V gene are MNHNS and SASEGT. The CDR3 covers 14 residues.